Listed here is a single T cell receptor (beta chain). These data are taken from a study of blood T cell repertoires in COVID-19. Looking at the study overall: Acute-phase and convalescent COVID-19 samples originated in the United States, Italy and Spain. Sources were T cells, B-cell-depleted T cells, or PBMCs; the material itself was cDNA or gDNA.

The CDR3 runs 13 residues. V was pared by 6 bases and J by 5 bases, with 3 bases of the junction left unmatched. Germline CDR1 and CDR2: MDHEN and SYDVKM. As handled by the study authors: Amplifying reference gene primers gave estimates of nucleated cell counts. Some clones are missing from TCRdb's copy, which holds only in-frame ones; the method was immunoSEQ multiplex PCR. V, J and clone size reflect that table, while D and trimming were determined from the DNA. The sample carries fewer than 80,000 clones, 85% to 90% recorded once. This sequence was found in a man in his 70s with acute or convalescent COVID-19. The chain uses TRBV28 and TRBJ1-1; 10 nucleotides agree with TRBD1. Sequences were obtained from peripheral blood. The CDR3 loop reads CASRRTGGTEAFF. The CDR3 coding sequence is TGTGCCAGCAGGCGGACAGGGGGAACTGAAGCTTTCTTT.